The 18 T cell receptor beta chains given below trace back to one sample, sequenced in a study of blood T cells in healthy people across ages (dated by TCRdb to 2014 to 2015). Receptor amplification or capture employed 5' RACE. Sequencing used an Illumina HiSeq 2500. A second roughly 7 to 11 cycle PCR used a sample-barcoded 5' primer and a J-beta primer mix. TCRdb ran its own pipeline on the public reads, namely fastp trimming at Q25 and MiXCR clone calling, and kept in-frame beta chains. Rows with a matching CDR3 protein are joined into one entry that keeps the most common DNA and genes. In all, the sample holds some 1.5 million distinct CDR3 sequences, and about 28% of those were seen once. The ten largest make up about 7.7% of the sample. Sequencing used blood. The receptors were sampled from a woman in her thirties in good health.

Notes on this clonotype: A much larger clone lies a single base off, so this may be a read error. V usage is TRBV12-3 or TRBV12-4 and J usage is TRBJ2-1; tentative D call: TRBD2 (5 bases). Gene TRBJ2-7 matches the end of the DNA better, so the J call may be wrong. The CDR3 runs to 13 residues. As DNA, the CDR3 is TGTGCCAGCAGACTCGGCGGGTACAATGAGCAGTACTTC. Protein: CASRLGGYNEQYF.

The sample holds a few counts of this clonotype. The V and J genes are TRBV5-1 and TRBJ2-3; TRBD2 is a possible D gene (6 bases). Germline assignment: CDR1 SGHRS and CDR2 YFSETQ. This CDR3 is built from 17 residues. Trimming took off 0 bases at V and 1 base at J, with 15 bases between the two ends. CDR3 region: CASSLAPPGSGTDTQYF. The CDR3 nucleotides read TGCGCCAGCAGCTTGGCCCCCCCCGGGAGTGGCACAGATACGCAGTATTTT. The full variable domain, rest sourced from reference TRBV5-1 and TRBJ2-3, is KAGVTQTPRYLIKTRGQQVTLSCSPISGHRSVSWYQQTPGQGLQFLFEYFSETQRNKGNFPGRFSGRQFSNSRSEMNVSTLELGDSALYLCASSLAPPGSGTDTQYFGPGTRLTVL.

This clonotype came up a few times. Here the CDR3 DNA reads TGCAGTGCCAGATCAGGGAGCAACGGGGAGCTGTTTTTT. It is translated as CSARSGSNGELFF. The chain recombines TRBV20-1 with TRBJ2-2; the D call may be TRBD1 or TRBD2 (5 bases each). The CDR3 is 13 amino acids. Germline V lookup: CDR1 DFQATT, CDR2 SNEGSKA (reference sequence). Between the trimmed V and J ends, which lost 6 bases and 7 bases, there was a span of 15 bases.

This clonotype turned up a few times. The genes are TRBV20-1 and TRBJ1-2; perhaps TRBD1 as D (6 bases). Germline values: CDR1 DFQATT, CDR2 SNEGSKA (reference sequence). V gave up 7 bases and J gave up 3 bases, with 12 bases separating them. The CDR3 covers 12 residues. The CDR3 reads CSVTGADYGYTF. The CDR3 DNA reads TGCAGTGTGACGGGGGCCGACTATGGCTACACCTTC.

The chain combines TRBV4-3 with TRBJ2-2; 11 bases map to TRBD2. The CDR3 runs to 17 residues. Germline lookup yields CDR1 LGHNA and CDR2 YSLEER. Germline trimming cut 3 bases from V and 4 bases from J; bases unmatched to any gene: 7. CDR3 sequence: CASSHLTSGTGTGELFF. CDR3 DNA sequence: TGCGCCAGCAGCCACCTGACTAGCGGGACCGGCACCGGGGAGCTGTTTTTT.

Of note for this clonotype: Just one base apart from a much larger clone, this may be a read error. The V gene is TRBV2, the J gene TRBJ2-1; 7 bases are a match to TRBD2. The germline CDR1 and CDR2 sequences are SNHLY and FYNNEI. J lost 4 bases, V lost 7 bases, and 4 bases had no gene match. This CDR3 region has 13 residues. CDR3 nucleotides: TGTGCCAGCAACACTAGCGAATACAATGAGCAGTTCTTC. Amino acids: CASNTSEYNEQFF.

The V call is TRBV27, the J call TRBJ2-5; 8 bases are a match to TRBD1. Trimming cost V 6 bases and J 4 bases; bases outside gene matches: 7. CDR3 length: 14 amino acids. Per the germline V gene, CDR1 is MNHEY and CDR2 is SMNVEV (reference sequence). In nucleotides, the CDR3 is TGTGCCAGCAGGAGAGGGACAGGCTCAGAGACCCAGTACTTC. Amino acid sequence: CASRRGTGSETQYF.

This sequence joins TRBV12-3 or TRBV12-4 and TRBJ1-1, with a weak D call TRBD1 (5 bases). This CDR3 is 15 amino acids long. The V and J ends lost 1 base and 6 bases respectively, with 15 bases between them. CDR3 in DNA: TGTGCCAGCAGTTTAGGGTTCGGGGGTGAGGCTGAAGCTTTCTTT. This codes for CASSLGFGGEAEAFF.

At least ten counts were recorded for this clonotype. This chain uses TRBV7-6 with TRBJ2-1; TRBD2 agrees at 10 bases. V shed 8 bases, J shed 10 bases, and the junction held 11 bases outside the gene matches. Germline CDR1 and CDR2: SGHVS and FNYEAQ. The CDR3 sequence is 14 residues long. CDR3 region: CASGSGRASEEQFF. CDR3 in DNA: TGTGCCAGCGGGAGCGGGAGGGCCTCGGAAGAGCAGTTCTTC. The entire variable domain, with the rest obtained from reference TRBV7-6 and TRBJ2-1, is as follows: GAGVSQSPRYKVTKRGQDVALRCDPISGHVSLYWYRQALGQGPEFLTYFNYEAQQDKSGLPNDRFSAERPEGSISTLTIQRTEQRDSAMYRCASGSGRASEEQFFGPGTRLTVL.

The sample holds many counts of this clonotype. V and J are TRBV10-3 and TRBJ2-7; D is unresolved. The CDR3 is 14 residues long. CDR1 ENHRY and CDR2 SYGVKD come from the germline V gene. With 6 bases removed from V and 4 bases from J, the gap between germline ends came to 16 bases. The CDR3 coding sequence is TGTGCCATCAGCCAATCGGATAGTTCATACGAGCAGTACTTC. Its protein product is CAISQSDSSYEQYF.

This sequence joins TRBV12-5 and TRBJ2-7, with D possibly TRBD1 on 6 matching bases. The CDR3 runs 15 residues. Germline V CDR1 and CDR2: LGHNT, FRNRAP. Trimming took 0 bases from V and 1 from J, leaving 10 bases between them. The chain's CDR3 is CASGLVRTVSYEQYF. Here the CDR3 DNA reads TGTGCTAGTGGTTTGGTACGGACAGTTTCCTACGAGCAGTACTTC.

This clonotype was seen a handful of times. The V gene is TRBV20-1, the J gene TRBJ2-1; 7 bases map to TRBD1. CDR1 DFQATT and CDR2 SNEGSKA come from the germline V gene (reference sequence). The CDR3 has 14 residues. V trimming: 0 bases; J trimming: 9 bases; junction bases outside the gene matches: 8. The CDR3 is CSARDPPGGPEQFF. As DNA, the CDR3 is TGCAGTGCTAGAGATCCCCCAGGGGGTCCTGAGCAGTTCTTC.

This clonotype has a handful of counts. The chain recombines TRBV28 with TRBJ2-7, with D unclear. From germline, CDR1 is MDHEN and CDR2 SYDVKM. Trimming shortened V by 7 bases and J by 12 bases, and 16 bases separated the two germline ends. This CDR3 spans 11 amino acids. The CDR3 loop reads CASIAQAMMYF. The DNA for the CDR3 is TGTGCCAGCATCGCCCAGGCGATGATGTACTTC.

This chain uses TRBV29-1 with TRBJ2-6; D unclear. CDR3 length: 15 residues. Germline CDR1 SQVTM, CDR2 ANQGSEA. Trimming took off 1 base at V and 1 base at J, with 8 bases between the two ends. The CDR3 loop is CSVEAEGSGANVLTF. As DNA, the CDR3 is TGCAGCGTTGAAGCGGAAGGTTCTGGGGCCAACGTCCTGACTTTC.

This clonotype was detected ten times or more. This chain links TRBV7-9 with TRBJ1-5; the D is unclear. This CDR3 spans 12 amino acids. Trimming shortened V by 4 bases and J by 3 bases, and 4 bases separated the two germline ends. Germline CDR1 is SEHNR and CDR2 is FQNEAQ (reference sequence). CDR3 region: CASSSDNQPQHF. DNA for the CDR3: TGTGCCAGCAGCTCGGACAATCAGCCCCAGCATTTT.

The rearrangement joins TRBV20-1 to TRBJ2-1; 10 bases agree with TRBD2. With 0 bases clipped from V and 3 bases from J, the junction kept 5 bases outside the gene matches. Germline V lookup: CDR1 DFQATT, CDR2 SNEGSKA (reference sequence). There are 16 residues in the CDR3. The CDR3 DNA is TGCAGTGCTAGAGATTCAAGGACTAGCGGCTACAATGAGCAGTTCTTC. This gives the protein CSARDSRTSGYNEQFF.

The genes are TRBV28 and TRBJ1-6; 10 nucleotides agree with TRBD1. The germline gives CDR1 MDHEN, CDR2 SYDVKM. The CDR3 extends over 16 amino acids. Trimming took 8 bases from V and 6 from J; bases not matched to a gene: 10. The CDR3 spells CASLTHRTGGNSPLHF. The DNA of the CDR3 is TGTGCCAGCTTGACCCACCGGACAGGGGGTAATTCACCCCTCCACTTT.

This clonotype was seen a few times. The J gene is TRBJ1-2, the V gene TRBV7-6, with D perhaps TRBD1 (5 bases). The V gene's germline CDR1 is SGHVS and CDR2 FNYEAQ. The CDR3 sequence is 13 residues long. V was cut by 4 bases and J by 7 bases, with 13 bases left in between. In nucleotides, the CDR3 is TGTGCCAGCAGCTCACAGGCGGGATTTGGCTACACCTTC. Translation: CASSSQAGFGYTF.